Listed below are T cell receptor beta chains from one sample, sequenced in a study of T cells in Graves' hyperthyroidism and ophthalmopathy. Using its own MiXCR run on the multiplex PCR reads, TCRdb lists one record per CDR3 protein. The sample includes under 350,000 distinct CDR3 sequences, about 13% of them seen just once. The sample taken for sequencing was blood. All receptors come from a woman in her thirties or forties with Graves' hyperthyroidism. CDR3s include the opening cysteine and the closing phenylalanine or tryptophan. The D gene is left open where the match is weak. The size field is filled for only some rows; it gives once, few, many or a size class.

many 15 TRBJ2-7 TRBV28 - TGTGCCAGCAGTATAAGCAGAGAGTTTCCCTACGAGCAGTACTTC CASSISREFPYEQYF
few 14 TRBJ2-7 TRBV12-3/TRBV12-4 - TGTGCCAGCAGTCCCTTCGACAGTCCTGGTGAGCAGTACTTC CASSPFDSPGEQYF
many 14 TRBJ2-7 TRBV5-5 - TGTGCCAGCAGCCCCCGGAGGTCTAGTGACGAGCAGTACTTC CASSPRRSSDEQYF
many 12 TRBJ2-5 TRBV3-1 - TGTGCCTCACAGAGCCAGAAGGAGACCCAGTACTTC CASQSQKETQYF
few 14 TRBJ2-4 TRBV15 - TGTGCCACCAGCGGACCGGGGTCAAAAAACATTCAGTACTTC CATSGPGSKNIQYF
- 17 TRBJ2-1 TRBV19 TRBD2 TGTGCCAGTAGTATAGTAGGGCTAGCGGACGCCTACAATGAGCAGTTCTTC CASSIVGLADAYNEQFF
few 16 TRBJ1-1 TRBV4-1 - TGCGCCAGCAGCCAAGATCCTAGAGGGCAGAACACTGAAGCTTTCTTT CASSQDPRGQNTEAFF
- 14 TRBJ1-4 TRBV3-1 - TGTGCCAGCAGCCAAGCACAGGCCAGCGAAAAACTGTTTTTT CASSQAQASEKLFF
many 14 TRBJ1-2 TRBV12-3/TRBV12-4 - TGTGCCAGCAGGGGCTCGGTGTGGACTTCTGGCTACACCTTC CASRGSVWTSGYTF
many 14 TRBJ2-3 TRBV5-4 - TGTGCCAGCAGCTCGTATGCGGGCACAGATACGCAGTATTTT CASSSYAGTDTQYF
many 18 TRBJ1-4 TRBV29-1 - TGCAGCGTTGAAGATCTGAGGGAACCGCCTGCAACTAATGAAAAACTGTTTTTT CSVEDLREPPATNEKLFF
many 13 TRBJ2-7 TRBV2 TRBD1 TGTGCCAGCAACCTGATACGACAGGGCGAGCAGTACTTC CASNLIRQGEQYF
many 15 TRBJ2-5 TRBV13 TRBD1 TGTGCCAGCAGCTCGGACAGGGTACCACAAGAGACCCAGTACTTC CASSSDRVPQETQYF
many 14 TRBJ1-4 TRBV2 TRBD1 TGTGCCAGCAGGGCTCAGGGGGCTAATGAAAAACTGTTTTTT CASRAQGANEKLFF
many 14 TRBJ1-1 TRBV10-1 - TGCGCCAGCACCCCGGACCCTATGAACACTGAAGCTTTCTTT CASTPDPMNTEAFF
few 12 TRBJ2-1 TRBV29-1 - TGCAGCGTTGAAGACTGGGGCAATGAGCAGTTCTTC CSVEDWGNEQFF
many 14 TRBJ1-1 TRBV20-1 TRBD1 TGCAGTGCAAAACAGGGGGCGGAGAACACTGAAGCTTTCTTT CSAKQGAENTEAFF
few 13 TRBJ2-3 TRBV20-1 - TGCAGTGCTAATCAGGGACCCACAGATACGCAGTATTTT CSANQGPTDTQYF
- 12 TRBJ2-1 TRBV6-1 - TGTGCCAGCAGTACAGCGGGTGGCGGGCAGTTCTTC CASSTAGGGQFF
many 12 TRBJ2-6 TRBV25-1 - TGTGCCAGCAGTGATGCGGCCAACGTCCTGACTTTC CASSDAANVLTF
once 14 TRBJ2-7 TRBV6-5 - TGTGCCAGCAGTTACCTCTTTCGGGTCTACGAGCAGTACTTC CASSYLFRVYEQYF
many 15 TRBJ2-5 TRBV7-7 TRBD2 TGTGCTAGCAGCTTAGCGGGGGGGATCCAAGAGACCCAGTACTTC CASSLAGGIQETQYF
- 14 TRBJ1-2 TRBV11-1 - TGTGCCAGCAAACTAGGGGGGACCGCCTATGGCTACACCTTC CASKLGGTAYGYTF
many 14 TRBJ2-5 TRBV9 - TGTGCCAGCAGCGTAGATGCTTACCAAGAGACCCAGTACTTC CASSVDAYQETQYF
many 13 TRBJ2-1 TRBV6-1 - TGTGCCAGCCGAGGGCAGGGCCTGAATGAGCAGTTCTTC CASRGQGLNEQFF
many 14 TRBJ1-1 TRBV30 TRBD1 TGTGCCTGGAGTAGAAGACAGGGAGGCACTGAAGCTTTCTTT CAWSRRQGGTEAFF
many 12 TRBJ1-1 TRBV7-2 - TGTGCCAGCAGCTTTCGGTCCACTGAAGCTTTCTTT CASSFRSTEAFF
many 16 TRBJ2-1 TRBV5-6 TRBD2 TGTGCCAGCAGCTCCTCAGCGGGAGCTTCCTACAATGAGCAGTTCTTC CASSSSAGASYNEQFF
many 16 TRBJ1-1 TRBV6-1 - TGTGCCAGCAGCGACCGCCACTACGCTATGAACACTGAAGCTTTCTTT CASSDRHYAMNTEAFF
- 18 TRBJ2-2 TRBV28 - TGTGCCAGCAGTACCCCTGCCACAGTATTCGGAGGAGCCGGGGAGCTGTTTTTT CASSTPATVFGGAGELFF
- 13 TRBJ2-5 TRBV25-1 - TGTGCCAGCAGTCGGTACGGGAAGGAGACCCAGTACTTC CASSRYGKETQYF
many 16 TRBJ2-7 TRBV7-9 TRBD1 TGTGCCAGCAGCTCGTTCCGGGACAGGCCTCGCTACGAGCAGTACTTC CASSSFRDRPRYEQYF
many 15 TRBJ1-5 TRBV15 - TGTGCCACCAGCAGAGATGGGGGGTACGATCAGCCCCAGCATTTT CATSRDGGYDQPQHF
- 17 TRBJ1-1 TRBV24-1 - TGTGCCACCAACAGCCTCGGTCGACACCGGGGACACACTGAAGCTCTCTTT CATNSLGRHRGHTEALF
- 16 TRBJ2-7 TRBV20-1 TRBD2 TGCAGTGCTAATTGGGCCGGGAGGGGAGGCCGAAACGAGCAGTACTTC CSANWAGRGGRNEQYF
many 16 TRBJ2-4 TRBV11-2 - TGTGCCAGCACAACCTATGAAGGTTTAGCCAAAAACATTCAGTACTTC CASTTYEGLAKNIQYF
few 14 TRBJ2-1 TRBV5-8 - TGCGCCAGTTGCCGGGATTATCTAGGTAATGAGCAGTTCTTC CASCRDYLGNEQFF
many 13 TRBJ2-7 TRBV6-1 TRBD1 TGTGCCAGCAGGGCCCTGACAGGGAACGAGCAGTACTTC CASRALTGNEQYF
many 14 TRBJ2-1 TRBV6-4 TRBD2 TGTGCCAGCAGTAAGCAAGGGACTACCAATGAGCAGTTCTTC CASSKQGTTNEQFF
many 13 TRBJ2-1 TRBV5-6 - TGTGCCAGCAGCTCCCAGATGGGGATGGAGCAGTTCTTC CASSSQMGMEQFF
- 15 TRBJ1-1 TRBV12-3/TRBV12-4 TRBD1 TGTGCCAGCAGCAAACCCGGACAGGGTGGCACTGAAGCTTTCTTT CASSKPGQGGTEAFF
many 15 TRBJ2-1 TRBV2 TRBD2 TGTGCCAGCAGTTCCGGGGGACTAGCGGGAGAGGAGCAGTTCTTC CASSSGGLAGEEQFF
- 12 TRBJ2-7 TRBV20-1 - TGCAGTGCTACGGACATCTCCTACGAGCAGTACTTC CSATDISYEQYF
few 12 TRBJ2-3 TRBV7-2 - TGTGCCAGCAGAGTGGTAACAGATACGCAGTATTTT CASRVVTDTQYF
few 14 TRBJ1-6 TRBV2 - TGTGCCAGCAGTGAACAGGGGCGTAATTCACCCCTCCACTTT CASSEQGRNSPLHF
- 15 TRBJ2-7 TRBV9 - TGTGCCAGCAGCGTAGGGACTCGACACTCCTACGAGCAGTACTTC CASSVGTRHSYEQYF
- 12 TRBJ2-3 TRBV2 - TGTGCCCCCAGTCCCAGTCGCGATACGCAGTATTTT CAPSPSRDTQYF
many 15 TRBJ1-1 TRBV5-6 - TGTGCCAGCAGCAACGGACAAACGGCGAACACTGAAGCTTTCTTT CASSNGQTANTEAFF
- 13 TRBJ1-3 TRBV3-1 - TGTGCCAGCACCCCGTCCTTGGGGAACACCATATATTTT CASTPSLGNTIYF
few 15 TRBJ2-1 TRBV20-1 TRBD2 TGCAGTGGTCCAGCGGGAGGGAGCTCCTACAATGAGCAGTTCTTC CSGPAGGSSYNEQFF
- 13 TRBJ1-2 TRBV6-5 - TGTGCCAGCAGTTACCGAGGGGGGGTAGGCTACACCTTC CASSYRGGVGYTF
- 15 TRBJ2-3 TRBV13 - TGTGCCAGCAGCTCCCGGGATGGAGAGCAAGATACGCAGTATTTT CASSSRDGEQDTQYF
- 13 TRBJ2-2 TRBV19 - TGTGCCAGTACACGTTGGGGCATCGGGGAGCTGTTTTTT CASTRWGIGELFF
many 10 TRBJ1-3 TRBV30 - TGTGCCTGGAGGGACAACACCATATATTTT CAWRDNTIYF
- 13 TRBJ2-1 TRBV11-3 - TGTGCCAGCAGCTCCTCCGTCAACAATGAGCAGTTCTTC CASSSSVNNEQFF
many 13 TRBJ2-1 TRBV2 - TGTGCCAGCGGGAGCCGCTCCTACAATGAGCAGTTCTTC CASGSRSYNEQFF
few 16 TRBJ2-1 TRBV7-2 TRBD2 TGTGCCAGCAGCTTCTCCGGCGGGAGGGGAACTAATGAGCAGTTCTTC CASSFSGGRGTNEQFF